The TCR beta chain described here comes from a study of control samples from healthy donors and cancer patients. Only in-frame clones appear in the TCRdb table, and some are missing; sequencing was by immunoSEQ multiplex PCR. The table has about 120,000 clones, roughly nine tenths seen once. Sequencing was performed on PBMCs. This clonotype was sampled from a woman aged 45 to 65 with colorectal cancer.

The CDR3 loop is CASSRGTGGTSYNSPLHF. CDR3 bases: TGTGCCAGCAGTCGAGGGACAGGGGGAACCTCCTATAATTCACCCCTCCACTTT. The gene calls are TRBV2 and TRBJ1-6, with 11 bases lining up with TRBD1. The germline V gene has CDR1 SNHLY and CDR2 FYNNEI. The CDR3 has 18 amino acids. V trimming: 5 bases; J trimming: 0 bases; junction bases outside the gene matches: 6.